A selection of T cell receptor beta chains follows, all from one sample in a study of shared clonotypes between healthy human individuals. Assay: immunoSEQ multiplex PCR; the TCRdb copy retains only in-frame clones and omits some. The sample carries 850,000 to 1,200,000 clones, roughly 70% recorded once. Material for sequencing was memory CD4+ T cells sorted from blood. These receptor sequences come from a man between 18 and 35 years old in good health. CDR3s include the opening cysteine and the closing phenylalanine or tryptophan. The order of the fields is D gene, V gene, clone size, J gene, CDR3 protein, CDR3 DNA. A D gene is named only where the DNA matches it firmly. Rows give clone size only sometimes, using once, few, many, or a class for an expanded clone.

d_call: TRBD2
v_call: TRBV19
clone_size: NA
j_call: TRBJ2-3
cdr3_aa: CASSAASGGSSTDTQYF
cdr3_nt: TGTGCCAGTAGTGCCGCTAGCGGGGGCTCTAGCACAGATACGCAGTATTTT

d_call: NA
v_call: TRBV11-2
clone_size: many
j_call: TRBJ1-4
cdr3_aa: CASSLVLAEKLFF
cdr3_nt: TGTGCCAGCAGCTTAGTCCTAGCTGAAAAACTGTTTTTT

d_call: NA
v_call: TRBV5-1
clone_size: NA
j_call: TRBJ1-5
cdr3_aa: CASSPSGGINQPQHF
cdr3_nt: TGCGCCAGCAGCCCCAGCGGGGGGATAAATCAGCCCCAGCATTTT

d_call: NA
v_call: TRBV28
clone_size: NA
j_call: TRBJ2-3
cdr3_aa: CASSLHGTDTQYF
cdr3_nt: TGTGCCAGCAGTTTACACGGCACAGATACGCAGTATTTT

d_call: NA
v_call: TRBV7-2
clone_size: NA
j_call: TRBJ1-5
cdr3_aa: CASSPDGNQPQHF
cdr3_nt: TGTGCCAGCAGTCCGGACGGGAATCAGCCCCAGCATTTT

d_call: NA
v_call: TRBV5-4
clone_size: NA
j_call: TRBJ2-5
cdr3_aa: CASSSTGRETQYF
cdr3_nt: TGTGCCAGCAGCTCAACGGGAAGGGAGACCCAGTACTTC

d_call: NA
v_call: TRBV6-1
clone_size: few
j_call: TRBJ2-4
cdr3_aa: CASSEGVRLAKNIQYF
cdr3_nt: TGTGCCAGCAGTGAAGGGGTTAGATTAGCCAAAAACATTCAGTACTTC

d_call: NA
v_call: TRBV29-1
clone_size: many
j_call: TRBJ2-1
cdr3_aa: CSVGWWQGNNEQFF
cdr3_nt: TGCAGCGTTGGGTGGTGGCAGGGGAACAATGAGCAGTTCTTC

d_call: TRBD2
v_call: TRBV5-1
clone_size: NA
j_call: TRBJ2-1
cdr3_aa: CASSGTSLPSSYNEQFF
cdr3_nt: TGCGCCAGCAGTGGGACTAGCTTGCCAAGCTCCTACAATGAGCAGTTCTTC

d_call: NA
v_call: TRBV29-1
clone_size: few
j_call: TRBJ1-4
cdr3_aa: CSVRVLEKLFF
cdr3_nt: TGCAGCGTAAGGGTATTGGAAAAACTGTTTTTT

d_call: TRBD1
v_call: TRBV7-9
clone_size: NA
j_call: TRBJ1-6
cdr3_aa: CASSFAGTGNSPLHF
cdr3_nt: TGTGCCAGCAGCTTCGCGGGGACAGGGAATTCACCCCTCCACTTT

d_call: NA
v_call: TRBV4-1
clone_size: NA
j_call: TRBJ1-1
cdr3_aa: CASSQDSGLQEAFF
cdr3_nt: TGCGCCAGCAGCCAAGATTCGGGGCTGCAGGAAGCTTTCTTT

d_call: NA
v_call: TRBV6-1
clone_size: NA
j_call: TRBJ2-3
cdr3_aa: CASTTPSTDTQYF
cdr3_nt: TGTGCCAGTACAACCCCAAGCACAGATACGCAGTATTTT

d_call: TRBD2
v_call: TRBV9
clone_size: NA
j_call: TRBJ2-5
cdr3_aa: CASSGLAGAQETQYF
cdr3_nt: TGTGCCAGCAGCGGACTAGCGGGGGCACAAGAGACCCAGTACTTC

d_call: TRBD1
v_call: TRBV13
clone_size: NA
j_call: TRBJ2-3
cdr3_aa: CASSQDRGLPDTQYF
cdr3_nt: TGTGCCAGCAGCCAGGACAGGGGCCTACCAGATACGCAGTATTTT

d_call: NA
v_call: TRBV7-9
clone_size: NA
j_call: TRBJ2-5
cdr3_aa: CASSLVANPQETQYF
cdr3_nt: TGTGCCAGCAGCTTAGTGGCTAACCCCCAAGAGACCCAGTACTTC

d_call: NA
v_call: TRBV4-1
clone_size: NA
j_call: TRBJ1-4
cdr3_aa: CASSRNRQANEKLFF
cdr3_nt: TGCGCCAGCAGCCGAAACAGGCAGGCTAATGAAAAACTGTTTTTT

d_call: NA
v_call: TRBV7-8
clone_size: few
j_call: TRBJ1-2
cdr3_aa: CASSPRPPNYGYTF
cdr3_nt: TGTGCCAGCAGCCCCAGGCCCCCTAACTATGGCTACACCTTC

d_call: NA
v_call: TRBV21-1
clone_size: NA
j_call: TRBJ1-5
cdr3_aa: CAREAGQGTYQPQHF
cdr3_nt: TGTGCCAGGGAAGCTGGGCAGGGGACTTATCAGCCCCAGCATTTT

d_call: NA
v_call: TRBV7-2
clone_size: few
j_call: TRBJ2-5
cdr3_aa: CASSPAGYQETQYF
cdr3_nt: TGTGCCAGCAGCCCCGCAGGGTACCAAGAGACCCAGTACTTC

d_call: NA
v_call: TRBV7-2
clone_size: NA
j_call: TRBJ2-2
cdr3_aa: CASRHLDGSNTGELFF
cdr3_nt: TGTGCCAGCAGACATCTGGACGGTTCGAACACCGGGGAGCTGTTTTTT

d_call: NA
v_call: TRBV29-1
clone_size: NA
j_call: TRBJ1-5
cdr3_aa: CSVAGSNQPQHF
cdr3_nt: TGCAGCGTTGCGGGCAGCAATCAGCCCCAGCATTTT

d_call: NA
v_call: TRBV10-3
clone_size: once
j_call: TRBJ2-5
cdr3_aa: CATGEGHQETQYF
cdr3_nt: TGTGCCACAGGGGAGGGTCACCAAGAGACCCAGTACTTC

d_call: NA
v_call: TRBV28
clone_size: NA
j_call: TRBJ1-1
cdr3_aa: CASSFSGTLGEAFF
cdr3_nt: TGTGCCAGCAGTTTTTCAGGAACCCTAGGTGAGGCTTTCTTT

d_call: NA
v_call: TRBV5-1
clone_size: NA
j_call: TRBJ1-1
cdr3_aa: CASSLSGVNTEAFF
cdr3_nt: TGCGCCAGCAGCTTGAGTGGGGTGAACACTGAAGCTTTCTTT

d_call: NA
v_call: TRBV28
clone_size: NA
j_call: TRBJ2-7
cdr3_aa: CASSQVSYEQYF
cdr3_nt: TGTGCCAGCAGCCAAGTCTCCTACGAGCAGTACTTC

d_call: NA
v_call: TRBV4-2
clone_size: once
j_call: TRBJ2-1
cdr3_aa: CASSQDWAGSYNEQFF
cdr3_nt: TGTGCCAGCAGCCAAGATTGGGCGGGATCCTACAATGAGCAGTTCTTC

d_call: NA
v_call: TRBV11-2
clone_size: once
j_call: TRBJ2-3
cdr3_aa: CASSLGVLSVATDTQYF
cdr3_nt: TGTGCCAGCAGCTTAGGGGTATTATCAGTCGCCACAGATACGCAGTATTTT

d_call: NA
v_call: TRBV10-3
clone_size: NA
j_call: TRBJ2-4
cdr3_aa: CAISEGGVGGGIQYF
cdr3_nt: TGTGCCATCAGTGAGGGCGGGGTTGGAGGGGGCATTCAGTACTTC

d_call: NA
v_call: TRBV2
clone_size: NA
j_call: TRBJ2-7
cdr3_aa: CAAKRLATSYEQYF
cdr3_nt: TGTGCCGCTAAACGGCTAGCGACATCCTACGAGCAGTACTTC

d_call: TRBD1
v_call: TRBV5-1
clone_size: NA
j_call: TRBJ2-3
cdr3_aa: CASSLVGQGAGDTQYF
cdr3_nt: TGCGCCAGCAGCCTCGTCGGACAGGGGGCGGGAGATACGCAGTATTTT

d_call: NA
v_call: TRBV21-1
clone_size: NA
j_call: TRBJ1-1
cdr3_aa: CASSRQGMKNTEAFF
cdr3_nt: TGTGCCAGCAGTAGACAGGGGATGAAAAACACTGAAGCTTTCTTT

d_call: NA
v_call: TRBV19
clone_size: many
j_call: TRBJ2-7
cdr3_aa: CASSPGLHEQYF
cdr3_nt: TGTGCCAGTAGTCCAGGGTTACACGAGCAGTACTTC

d_call: NA
v_call: TRBV5-6
clone_size: NA
j_call: TRBJ1-1
cdr3_aa: CASSLQLTMNTEAFF
cdr3_nt: TGTGCCAGCAGCTTACAGTTGACCATGAACACTGAAGCTTTCTTT

d_call: TRBD1
v_call: TRBV14
clone_size: few
j_call: TRBJ2-2
cdr3_aa: CASSLGQGTGELFF
cdr3_nt: TGTGCCAGCAGCCTGGGACAGGGGACCGGGGAGCTGTTTTTT

d_call: NA
v_call: TRBV6-6
clone_size: NA
j_call: TRBJ1-6
cdr3_aa: CASSPRPFDGSPLHF
cdr3_nt: TGTGCCAGCAGCCCGAGGCCCTTCGACGGTTCACCCCTCCACTTT

d_call: TRBD2
v_call: TRBV11-2
clone_size: NA
j_call: TRBJ2-7
cdr3_aa: CASSTTPTSATGRF
cdr3_nt: TGTGCCAGCAGCACAACCCCCACTAGCGCCACGGGAAGGTTC

d_call: TRBD1
v_call: TRBV5-1
clone_size: NA
j_call: TRBJ1-4
cdr3_aa: CASSPGQGAASMNEKLFF
cdr3_nt: TGCGCCAGCAGCCCGGGACAGGGGGCAGCGTCGATGAATGAAAAACTGTTTTTT

d_call: NA
v_call: TRBV2
clone_size: once
j_call: TRBJ2-1
cdr3_aa: CASKAASYNEQFF
cdr3_nt: TGTGCCAGCAAGGCGGCTTCCTACAATGAGCAGTTCTTC

d_call: TRBD2
v_call: TRBV4-2
clone_size: NA
j_call: TRBJ2-1
cdr3_aa: CASSRGLADEQFF
cdr3_nt: TGTGCCAGCAGCCGGGGACTAGCGGATGAGCAGTTCTTC

d_call: TRBD1
v_call: TRBV29-1
clone_size: few
j_call: TRBJ1-1
cdr3_aa: CSVARDRGTEAFF
cdr3_nt: TGCAGCGTTGCCCGGGACAGGGGCACTGAAGCTTTCTTT

d_call: TRBD1
v_call: TRBV5-6
clone_size: few
j_call: TRBJ1-2
cdr3_aa: CASSLAGTENYGYTF
cdr3_nt: TGTGCCAGCAGCTTGGCCGGGACAGAAAACTATGGCTACACCTTC

d_call: NA
v_call: TRBV7-3
clone_size: NA
j_call: TRBJ1-1
cdr3_aa: CASSLLGGADEAFF
cdr3_nt: TGTGCCAGCAGCCTCCTAGGCGGGGCCGATGAAGCTTTCTTT

d_call: NA
v_call: TRBV21-1
clone_size: NA
j_call: TRBJ2-7
cdr3_aa: CASSPLEREGLNMVYEQYF
cdr3_nt: TGTGCCAGCAGTCCCCTAGAACGGGAGGGCCTGAATATGGTCTACGAGCAGTACTTC

d_call: TRBD2
v_call: TRBV10-3
clone_size: NA
j_call: TRBJ2-1
cdr3_aa: CAIKKAGGLWNEQFF
cdr3_nt: TGTGCCATCAAAAAAGCGGGGGGGCTGTGGAATGAGCAGTTCTTC

d_call: NA
v_call: TRBV6-4
clone_size: NA
j_call: TRBJ1-6
cdr3_aa: CASREAADSPLHF
cdr3_nt: TGTGCCAGCAGAGAGGCAGCGGATTCACCCCTCCACTTT

d_call: NA
v_call: TRBV5-6
clone_size: NA
j_call: TRBJ1-2
cdr3_aa: CASSLGRGAYGYTF
cdr3_nt: TGTGCCAGCAGCTTGGGGCGGGGGGCCTATGGCTACACCTTC

d_call: NA
v_call: TRBV5-4
clone_size: NA
j_call: TRBJ2-7
cdr3_aa: CASSFTGSYEQYF
cdr3_nt: TGTGCCAGCAGTTTTACAGGGTCCTACGAGCAGTACTTC

d_call: NA
v_call: TRBV27
clone_size: NA
j_call: TRBJ1-4
cdr3_aa: CASRITGSNEKLFF
cdr3_nt: TGTGCCAGCAGGATTACAGGTAGTAATGAAAAACTGTTTTTT

d_call: NA
v_call: TRBV19
clone_size: NA
j_call: TRBJ1-5
cdr3_aa: CASSIAQGQPQHF
cdr3_nt: TGTGCCAGTAGTATCGCACAGGGCCAGCCCCAGCATTTT

d_call: NA
v_call: TRBV25-1
clone_size: NA
j_call: TRBJ2-7
cdr3_aa: CASRRDTKDEQYF
cdr3_nt: TGTGCCAGCAGACGGGACACGAAGGACGAGCAGTACTTC

d_call: NA
v_call: TRBV5-1
clone_size: NA
j_call: TRBJ1-4
cdr3_aa: CASSLNFAATNEKLFF
cdr3_nt: TGCGCCAGCAGCTTAAACTTCGCGGCAACTAATGAAAAACTGTTTTTT

d_call: TRBD1
v_call: TRBV11-1
clone_size: NA
j_call: TRBJ1-5
cdr3_aa: CASSWTGGNQPQHF
cdr3_nt: TGTGCCAGCAGCTGGACAGGGGGGAATCAGCCCCAGCATTTT

d_call: NA
v_call: TRBV27
clone_size: NA
j_call: TRBJ2-1
cdr3_aa: CASSLSKMWGGSRNEQFF
cdr3_nt: TGTGCCAGCAGTTTATCTAAGATGTGGGGGGGCAGCCGCAATGAGCAGTTCTTC

d_call: NA
v_call: TRBV28
clone_size: once
j_call: TRBJ1-1
cdr3_aa: CASSSQAVNTEAFF
cdr3_nt: TGTGCCAGCAGTTCCCAGGCGGTGAACACTGAAGCTTTCTTT